These 22 T cell receptor beta chains were all obtained from the same sample, sequenced in a study of STAT5B mutations in CD4+ large granular lymphocyte leukemia. Sequenced by immunoSEQ multiplex PCR; TCRdb stores in-frame clones only, minus some. The data show about 32,000 clones, with approximately 70% seen just once and roughly 2% held by the top ten. The material sequenced was CD4+ T cells from blood buffy coats. These TCRs come from a human donor in good health.

The chain employs TRBV6-5 and TRBJ2-3; 8 bases match TRBD2. Germline V lookup: CDR1 MNHEY, CDR2 SVGAGI. There are 15 residues in the CDR3. V trimming: 2 bases; J trimming: 8 bases; junction bases outside the gene matches: 9. The CDR3, as DNA: TGTGCCAGCAGTTACGGTTCGGGGGGGGCGGGTACGCAGTATTTT. Protein product: CASSYGSGGAGTQYF.

The genes are TRBV10-3 and TRBJ2-7; tentative D call: TRBD2 (7 bases). The CDR3 is made up of 15 amino acids. V was cut by 4 bases and J by 3 bases, with 16 bases left in between. Germline-derived CDR1 and CDR2 are ENHRY and SYGVKD. The CDR3 here is CAISGRGGTVYEQYF. The CDR3 DNA sequence: TGTGCCATCAGTGGGAGGGGGGGGACTGTCTACGAGCAGTACTTC.

The gene calls are TRBV7-9 and TRBJ2-5, with 7 positions matching TRBD1. This CDR3 region has 14 residues. CDR1 and CDR2 (germline): SEHNR, FQNEAQ (reference sequence). V shed 4 bases and J 3 bases; nucleotides not matched to a gene: 5. The CDR3 nucleotides are TGTGCCAGCAGCTCTCCCGGGACAGAAGAGACCCAGTACTTC. It is translated as CASSSPGTEETQYF.

The V and J genes are TRBV7-2 and TRBJ1-2; a possible D gene is TRBD1 (5 bases). Germline V CDR1 and CDR2: SGHTA, FQGNSA. With 0 bases removed from V and 6 bases from J, the gap between germline ends came to 14 bases. The CDR3 totals 15 residues. The CDR3 sequence is CASSLATAPSNGYTF. As DNA, the CDR3 is TGTGCCAGCAGCTTAGCGACAGCTCCCAGCAATGGCTACACCTTC.

The J gene is TRBJ2-5, the V gene TRBV7-2; the D is unclear. Trimming removed 5 bases from V and 5 bases from J, with 9 bases in between. The CDR3 is 12 residues long. Germline CDR1 SGHTA, CDR2 FQGNSA. CDR3 sequence (DNA): TGTGCCAGCAGCCATCGGGTGGAGACCCAGTACTTC. This gives the protein CASSHRVETQYF.

This chain connects TRBV4-2 to TRBJ2-7; 9 bases are a match to TRBD2. This CDR3 comprises 17 residues. Germline assignment: CDR1 LGHNA and CDR2 YNFKEQ. V trimming: 0 bases; J trimming: 2 bases; junction bases outside the gene matches: 8. The CDR3 bases are TGTGCCAGCAGCCAAGATTTGGGCGGGGGGGCTACCTACGAGCAGTACTTC. Residues: CASSQDLGGGATYEQYF.

The V and J genes are TRBV5-1 and TRBJ2-5; TRBD2 is a possible D gene (6 bases). The CDR3 runs 16 residues. V was pared by 0 bases and J by 1 base, with 13 bases between. In germline, CDR1 is SGHRS, CDR2 YFSETQ. CDR3 sequence reads: CASSLGIRESQETQYF. For the CDR3, the DNA is TGCGCCAGCAGCTTGGGGATTCGGGAGAGCCAAGAGACCCAGTACTTC.

This sequence joins TRBV27 and TRBJ1-1; tentatively, D is TRBD1 (6 bases). CDR1 and CDR2 from the germline V gene are MNHEY and SMNVEV (reference sequence). The CDR3 is 16 amino acids. Trimming left V 5 bases short and J 4 bases short, with 20 bases between. Here the CDR3 reads CASSPSGVVGATEAFF. The DNA of the CDR3 is TGTGCCAGCAGTCCCTCCGGGGTGGTGGGGGCCACTGAAGCTTTCTTT.

The chain joins TRBV4-1 to TRBJ2-3, with D perhaps TRBD2 (7 bases). V lost 8 bases to trimming and J lost 4 bases, with 19 bases between them. Germline V CDR1 and CDR2: MGHRA, YSYEKL. This CDR3 has 15 amino acids. The CDR3 nucleotides read TGCGCCAGCGGGAGGGGGGGCCAGTTTGCAGATACGCAGTATTTT. This codes for CASGRGGQFADTQYF.

This rearrangement joins TRBV7-6 to TRBJ2-5; 10 nucleotides line up with TRBD1. The CDR3 runs to 13 residues. V shed 1 base, J shed 13 bases, and the junction held 6 bases outside the gene matches. CDR1 and CDR2 (germline): SGHVS, FNYEAQ. CDR3 in DNA: TGTGCCAGCAGCTTAGTAAGACAGGGGGCTCTGTACTTC. It is translated as CASSLVRQGALYF.

This chain joins TRBV29-1 and TRBJ1-5, with a tentative D call TRBD1 (6 bases). V was shortened by 4 bases and J by 5 bases, with 12 bases between the two germline ends. The CDR3 runs to 13 residues. Germline V gene lookup returns CDR1 SQVTM and CDR2 ANQGSEA. The CDR3 loop is CSVADSTDQPQHF. The CDR3 DNA reads TGCAGCGTTGCGGACAGTACCGATCAGCCCCAGCATTTT.

V gene TRBV5-6 combines with J gene TRBJ1-2; D unresolved. Trimming cost V 7 bases and J 4 bases, with 17 bases left between them. CDR3 length: 14 residues. Germline V gene lookup returns CDR1 SGHDT and CDR2 YYEEEE. In DNA, the CDR3 is TGTGCCAGCGTGGGGTGGGGTGCTGCCTATGGCTACACCTTC. It translates to CASVGWGAAYGYTF.

The chain joins TRBV29-1 to TRBJ1-1; tentative D call: TRBD1 (5 bases). Germline V gene sequence: CDR1 SQVTM, CDR2 ANQGSEA. Trimming cost V 6 bases and J 0 bases, with 8 bases left between them. This CDR3 has 12 amino acids. The chain's CDR3 is CSVQGMNTEAFF. Written as DNA, the CDR3 is TGCAGCGTCCAGGGAATGAACACTGAAGCTTTCTTT.

The J gene is TRBJ2-2, the V gene TRBV5-4; weak D call: TRBD2 (6 bases). There are 16 residues in the CDR3. Germline CDR1 and CDR2: SGHNT and YYREEE (reference sequence). With 3 bases removed from V and 6 bases from J, the gap between germline ends came to 18 bases. Written as DNA, the CDR3 is TGTGCCAGCAGCTCCGGTGGAGGAGGGTTCGCCGGGGAGCTGTTTTTT. Translation gives CASSSGGGGFAGELFF. The variable domain in full, completed from reference TRBV5-4 and TRBJ2-2, reads ETGVTQSPTHLIKTRGQQVTLRCSSQSGHNTVSWYQQALGQGPQFIFQYYREEENGRGNFPPRFSGLQFPNYSSELNVNALELDDSALYLCASSSGGGGFAGELFFGEGSRLTVL.

V usage is TRBV27 and J usage is TRBJ1-2; D not certain. Germline loops: CDR1 MNHEY, CDR2 SMNVEV (reference sequence). The length of the CDR3 is 15 residues. The germline V and J ends were trimmed by 6 bases and 5 bases, with 19 bases remaining between them. The CDR3 DNA is TGTGCCAGCAGCCCCACAACGACCGGCATTTATGGCTACACCTTC. Translated: CASSPTTTGIYGYTF.

The J gene is TRBJ2-1, the V gene TRBV7-2; 16 positions agree with TRBD2. The V and J ends lost 4 bases and 4 bases, in that order; junction bases with no gene match: 10. CDR1 is SGHTA and CDR2 is FQGNSA in the germline V gene. The CDR3 has 19 residues. Here the CDR3 DNA reads TGTGCCAGCAGCTCAGGCGGGACTAGCGGGGGGGGCCTTTACAATGAGCAGTTCTTC. Protein product: CASSSGGTSGGGLYNEQFF.

The chain carries TRBV7-2 and TRBJ2-7; perhaps TRBD1 as D (6 bases). Germline V gives CDR1 SGHTA, CDR2 FQGNSA. This CDR3 has 13 residues. Trimming shortened V by 3 bases and J by 3 bases, and 9 bases separated the two germline ends. CDR3 DNA: TGTGCCAGCAGCTTCCAGGGGATCTACGAGCAGTACTTC. Translated, it gives CASSFQGIYEQYF.

This chain joins TRBV7-9 and TRBJ1-5; D remains ambiguous. The CDR3 has 15 residues. The germline V and J ends were trimmed by 4 bases and 3 bases, with 13 bases remaining between them. Germline V gene sequence: CDR1 SEHNR, CDR2 FQNEAQ (reference sequence). The CDR3 bases are TGTGCCAGCAGCTCCAACCACCAGCCCAATCAGCCCCAGCATTTT. This gives the protein CASSSNHQPNQPQHF.

The chain links TRBV25-1 to TRBJ2-1; no clear D gene. Trimming removed 3 bases from V and 10 bases from J, with 10 bases in between. From germline, CDR1 is MGHDK and CDR2 SYGVNS. This CDR3 has 12 amino acids. The CDR3 DNA follows: TGTGCCAGCAGTGACAGGCTCCACGAGCAGTTCTTC. It encodes CASSDRLHEQFF. The variable domain in full, with the rest retrieved from reference TRBV25-1 and TRBJ2-1, is EADIYQTPRYLVIGTGKKITLECSQTMGHDKMYWYQQDPGMELHLIHYSYGVNSTEKGDLSSESTVSRIRTEHFPLTLESARPSHTSQYLCASSDRLHEQFFGPGTRLTVL.

This sequence joins TRBV2 and TRBJ1-2; no reliable D call. Trimming took 8 bases from V and 0 from J, leaving 10 bases between them. The germline V gene has CDR1 SNHLY and CDR2 FYNNEI. This CDR3 has 13 residues. The CDR3 coding sequence is TGTGCCAGCGCGGCTCGGACTAACTATGGCTACACCTTC. Translation gives CASAARTNYGYTF.

The chain has TRBV27 and TRBJ2-7; 14 bases line up with TRBD2. The V gene end was trimmed by 3 bases and the J gene end by 0 bases; junction bases not matched to a gene: 4. The germline V gene encodes CDR1 MNHEY and CDR2 SMNVEV (reference sequence). CDR3 size: 17 residues. CDR3 residues: CASSFRTSGGFSYEQYF. CDR3 DNA: TGTGCCAGCAGTTTTCGGACTAGCGGGGGGTTCTCCTACGAGCAGTACTTC.

This chain joins TRBV20-1 and TRBJ1-2; weak D call: TRBD1 (5 bases). CDR1 DFQATT and CDR2 SNEGSKA come from the germline V gene (reference sequence). The V and J ends lost 7 bases and 6 bases respectively, with 12 bases between them. The CDR3 has 11 amino acids. The CDR3 loop is CSVLGAHGYTF. The CDR3 DNA sequence: TGCAGTGTTCTCGGGGCTCATGGCTACACCTTC.